A selection of T cell receptor beta chains follows, all from one sample in a study of human T cells and chemical hapten exposure. In TCRdb, the RACE reads were re-called with MiXCR into one record per CDR3 protein. The sample includes around 380,000 distinct CDR3 sequences, 4.8% of them seen just once. The sample was whole blood, taken in connection with sensitization to the hapten diphenylcyclopropenone (DPC). These receptors originate from a woman in her 50s with alopecia areata. Some clones in this sample may be carry-over from other donors' samples. Both conserved end residues are part of each CDR3. A D gene is named only where the DNA matches it firmly. Clone size is given for some rows only: seen once, a few or many times, or a class if the clone is expanded.

V: TRBV6-5; size: many; J: TRBJ1-1; D: NA; length: 13; CDR3: CASSLAYAAEAFF; DNA: TGTGCCAGCAGTCTGGCCTATGCGGCTGAAGCTTTCTTT
V: TRBV30; size: NA; J: TRBJ2-5; D: TRBD2; length: 17; CDR3: CAWSPLRLAGDAETQYF; DNA: TGTGCCTGGAGCCCCCTCCGACTAGCGGGAGATGCAGAGACCCAGTACTTC
V: TRBV28; size: few; J: TRBJ2-4; D: NA; length: 18; CDR3: CASSINRWEQLAKNIQYF; DNA: TGTGCCAGCAGTATAAACCGCTGGGAACAGCTAGCCAAAAACATTCAGTACTTC
V: TRBV4-2; size: NA; J: TRBJ2-3; D: TRBD2; length: 16; CDR3: CASSQGGTTSTDTQYF; DNA: TGTGCCAGCAGCCAAGGCGGGACTACTAGCACAGATACGCAGTATTTT
V: TRBV20-1; size: NA; J: TRBJ1-1; D: TRBD1; length: 14; CDR3: CSASRTGDSAEAFF; DNA: TGCAGTGCTAGCCGAACAGGGGACAGCGCTGAAGCTTTCTTT
V: TRBV12-3/TRBV12-4; size: NA; J: TRBJ2-5; D: NA; length: 14; CDR3: CASSLVRATATQYF; DNA: TGTGCCAGCAGTTTGGTTAGGGCTACAGCGACCCAGTACTTC
V: TRBV19; size: few; J: TRBJ2-7; D: NA; length: 13; CDR3: CASSKAGPYEQYF; DNA: TGTGCCAGTAGTAAGGCGGGACCCTACGAGCAGTACTTC
V: TRBV5-1; size: NA; J: TRBJ1-4; D: NA; length: 15; CDR3: CASSLGGSTNEKLFF; DNA: TGCGCCAGCAGCTTGGGAGGGTCAACTAATGAAAAACTGTTTTTT
V: TRBV6-2/TRBV6-3; size: many; J: TRBJ1-1; D: NA; length: 15; CDR3: CASSSHRGRSTEAFF; DNA: TGTGCCAGCAGCTCCCACCGGGGCCGGAGCACTGAAGCTTTCTTT
V: TRBV9; size: few; J: TRBJ2-1; D: TRBD1; length: 15; CDR3: CASSVGQGVSNEQFF; DNA: TGTGCCAGCAGCGTCGGACAGGGAGTTTCCAATGAGCAGTTCTTC
V: TRBV7-2; size: many; J: TRBJ2-3; D: TRBD2; length: 18; CDR3: CASSSRLAGGPNTDTQYF; DNA: TGTGCCAGCAGCTCTCGACTAGCGGGGGGGCCGAACACAGATACGCAGTATTTT
V: TRBV6-2/TRBV6-3; size: many; J: TRBJ2-1; D: NA; length: 14; CDR3: CASSSPGQPGEQFF; DNA: TGTGCCAGCAGTTCCCCCGGCCAGCCTGGTGAGCAGTTCTTC
V: TRBV7-9; size: few; J: TRBJ2-7; D: TRBD1; length: 14; CDR3: CASSLGYDRGEQYF; DNA: TGTGCCAGCAGCTTAGGGTACGACAGGGGAGAGCAGTACTTC
V: TRBV6-5; size: many; J: TRBJ2-1; D: TRBD2; length: 17; CDR3: CASRTIAGGSSYNEQFF; DNA: TGTGCCAGCAGGACTATAGCGGGAGGGAGCTCCTACAATGAGCAGTTCTTC
V: TRBV25-1; size: few; J: TRBJ1-6; D: NA; length: 14; CDR3: CASRHRVSNSPLHF; DNA: TGTGCCAGCAGGCACAGGGTCTCAAATTCACCCCTCCACTTT
V: TRBV5-6; size: NA; J: TRBJ1-1; D: NA; length: 14; CDR3: CASSLVSTSTEAFF; DNA: TGTGCCAGCAGCTTGGTGTCAACCTCCACTGAAGCTTTCTTT